This TCR beta chain was sequenced for a study of metastatic and nonmetastatic thyroid tumors (dated by TCRdb to the early 2020s). Broadly, across the study: Repertoires were compared across peripheral blood and tumor or nodule tissue samples from malignant and benign thyroid patients. What the research found in general, with its limitations: In both blood and tumor samples, malignant tumors were reported to have significantly higher TCR beta diversity than benign nodules.

None of the patients had been given any treatment before thyroid surgery. The study retrospectively analysed patient clinical samples collected from about 2012 to 2018 using T-cell receptor beta sequencing. Taken from cysteine to phenylalanine, the CDR3 has 11 residues. Just the 33-base CDR3 DNA is kept, in frame starting at base 1. For CDR1 and CDR2, the germline V gene lists MNHNS and SASEGT. This clone showed up many times. Its antigen has not been determined. Mismatch with germline at one junction end may stem from a read error. Library method: PCR. TCRdb lists the instrument as Illumina HiSeq 4000. High-throughput sequencing was used to profile the CDR3 region of the TCR beta-chain in every patient. Per the original workflow: A classifier to discriminate distant-metastatic papillary thyroid cancer patients was built from CDR3 differences across clinicopathological groups. To measure repertoire diversity the researchers used the Shannon index, while the Morisita-Horn index served to gauge how similar the tumor and blood repertoires were. TCRdb reworked the public reads: Q25 trimming with fastp, MiXCR clone assembly, productive beta chains retained. These V and J calls originate from TCRdb's pipeline instead of the authors' own analysis. Within this sample are about 50,000 clones, with roughly 4% of them counted one time only. The ten biggest clones cover roughly a tenth of the sample.

The sequence joins TRBV6-1 to TRBJ2-7, with the D call perhaps TRBD1 or TRBD2, each one matching 5 bases. The specimen was blood. The receptor comes from a female donor with papillary thyroid cancer or a benign thyroid nodule (not recorded which). Some clones in this sample may be carry-over from other donors' samples. The nucleotides are TGTGCCAGCAGGGGACCTAGGTCTTGGAGCTTC. It codes for CASRGPRSWSF.